These T cell receptor beta chains were read from a single sample in a study of cytomegalovirus exposure and HLA in healthy donors. TCRdb keeps only in-frame clones here, not all; method: immunoSEQ multiplex PCR. The sample lists approximately 90,000 clones; around 77% were seen once. The sample comprised PBMCs. These TCRs come from a man aged 30 to 45 in good health and CMV-seronegative. The CDR3 runs from the conserved cysteine through the conserved F or W. A D gene is named only where the DNA matches it firmly. The size entry is marked missing in some rows and otherwise reads once, few, many or a size class.

clone size,D gene,J gene,V gene,CDR3 DNA,CDR3 protein
.,.,TRBJ2-3,TRBV7-9,TGTGCCAGCGTCCCAGGGGTAGATACGCAGTATTTT,CASVPGVDTQYF
.,TRBD1,TRBJ2-7,TRBV29-1,TGCAGCGCCAGACAGGGGGACGAGCAGTACTTC,CSARQGDEQYF
.,TRBD1,TRBJ2-7,TRBV7-9,TGTGCCAGCAGCGGTCAGACAGGGGGCTACGAGCAGTACTTC,CASSGQTGGYEQYF
once,.,TRBJ2-7,TRBV29-1,TGCAGCGTAGAGATTTCCTACGAGCAGTACTTC,CSVEISYEQYF
.,TRBD1,TRBJ2-5,TRBV19,TGTGCCAGTAGTGTAGACAGGGGCCACCACCAAGAGACCCAGTACTTC,CASSVDRGHHQETQYF
.,TRBD1,TRBJ2-7,TRBV28,TGTGCCAGCAGTTTGGGGACAGGGGAATTCTACGAGCAGTACTTC,CASSLGTGEFYEQYF
.,.,TRBJ2-1,TRBV7-9,TGTGCCAGCAGCTTTGACACCAGATACTACAATGAGCAGTTCTTC,CASSFDTRYYNEQFF
.,.,TRBJ2-7,TRBV19,TGTGCCAGTAGTTTAGCCGGGACTGAAAGCTCCTACGAGCAGTACTTC,CASSLAGTESSYEQYF
.,.,TRBJ2-7,TRBV10-3,TGTGCCATCAGTGAGTCTCCAGGTCTCGAGCAGTACTTC,CAISESPGLEQYF
.,.,TRBJ1-2,TRBV18,TGTGCCAGCTCACCGTCGGGTGGGAGGCATGGCTACACCTTC,CASSPSGGRHGYTF
once,TRBD2,TRBJ2-5,TRBV7-4,TGTGCCAGCAGCTTATATCTAGCGGGGGGTCTAGAGACCCAGTACTTC,CASSLYLAGGLETQYF
.,TRBD2,TRBJ2-3,TRBV7-6,TGTGCCAGCAGCTTAGGTCCTAGCGGGGGATACCAGACTTGCACAGATACGCAGTATTTT,CASSLGPSGGYQTCTDTQYF
.,.,TRBJ2-7,TRBV29-1,TGCAGCGTTGAACTAGCTAGTTCCTCCGAGCAGTACTTC,CSVELASSSEQYF
.,.,TRBJ2-3,TRBV19,TGTGCCAGTAGTCCGACCCCTAGGGTGGGAGGCACAGATACGCAGTATTTT,CASSPTPRVGGTDTQYF
.,.,TRBJ1-5,TRBV19,TGTGCCAGTAGTCCATCCTCCGGGGGAAATCAGCCCCAGCATTTT,CASSPSSGGNQPQHF
.,.,TRBJ2-1,TRBV7-2,TGTGCCAGCAGCTTAGAGGGTACTAGGATTAACTCCTACAATGAGCAGTTCTTC,CASSLEGTRINSYNEQFF
.,.,TRBJ1-4,TRBV6-5,TGTGCCAGCAGTTATGGGGGCGCGGATGAAAAACTGTTTTTT,CASSYGGADEKLFF
.,TRBD2,TRBJ2-7,TRBV4-1,TGCGCCAGCAGCCAACCCGTTAGCGGGAGTGAAGACGAGCAGTACTTC,CASSQPVSGSEDEQYF
.,TRBD1,TRBJ2-1,TRBV27,TGTGCCAGCAGTTTATCAGGGGGCAGTTCCTACAATGAGCAGTTCTTC,CASSLSGGSSYNEQFF
few,TRBD1,TRBJ2-6,TRBV28,TGTGCCAGCAGTTTTTATTTAGGGGGCACTGGGGCCAACGTCCTGACTTTC,CASSFYLGGTGANVLTF
.,.,TRBJ2-7,TRBV14,TGTGCCAGCAGCCAACTGGGGCAATACGAGCAGTACTTC,CASSQLGQYEQYF
once,TRBD1,TRBJ2-2,TRBV9,TGTGCCAGCAGCGCCGGGCCGGGACAGGGGCCTGGCGGGGAGCTGTTTTTT,CASSAGPGQGPGGELFF
.,.,TRBJ1-2,TRBV27,TGTGCCAGCAGCCCCCGGGACACCGACTATGGCTACACCTTC,CASSPRDTDYGYTF
.,.,TRBJ1-2,TRBV30,TGTGCCCTGGGCCTGGTAGGACGGGGTGGCTACACCTTC,CALGLVGRGGYTF
.,.,TRBJ1-2,TRBV29-1,TGCAGCGTTGTAACCAGGGGAAGGGGCTACACCTTC,CSVVTRGRGYTF
.,TRBD1,TRBJ2-3,TRBV6-5,TGTGCCAGCAGAGACCGGGACAGGCCAACAGATACGCAGTATTTT,CASRDRDRPTDTQYF
.,.,TRBJ1-2,TRBV6-6,TGTGCCAGCAGGTCCACAGGGTTGGGTGAAGGCTACACCTTC,CASRSTGLGEGYTF
few,TRBD2,TRBJ2-3,TRBV15,TGTGCCACCAGCAGAGATAGCGGGGGGGCAGATACGCAGTATTTT,CATSRDSGGADTQYF
.,TRBD2,TRBJ2-1,TRBV29-1,TGCAGCGTGGGAATGACTAGCGACTCCTACAATGAGCAGTTCTTC,CSVGMTSDSYNEQFF
few,TRBD2,TRBJ2-7,TRBV28,TGTGCCAGCAGTTTTTTAGCTATGGGTGGCGGGAGTATCTACGAGCAGTACTTC,CASSFLAMGGGSIYEQYF
.,.,TRBJ1-6,TRBV2,TGTGCCAGCCGAGACAGAGGCTCCTATAATTCACCCCTCCACTTT,CASRDRGSYNSPLHF
.,TRBD1,TRBJ1-6,TRBV28,TGTGCCAGCAGTTTATCCACAGGGGGCATGAGTTCACCCCTCCACTTT,CASSLSTGGMSSPLHF
.,.,TRBJ1-3,TRBV21-1,TGTGCCAGCAGCAAAAACACGGCCAAAGACAAAAACTCTGGAAACACCATATATTTT,CASSKNTAKDKNSGNTIYF
.,TRBD1,TRBJ1-5,TRBV28,TGTGCCAGCAGTCCACCCCAGGGGGGCAATCAGCCCCAGCATTTT,CASSPPQGGNQPQHF
.,TRBD2,TRBJ2-7,TRBV28,TGTGCCAGCAGTTTTAAACTAGCGGGCCTCTCCTACGAGCAGTACTTC,CASSFKLAGLSYEQYF
.,TRBD1,TRBJ1-2,TRBV28,TGTGCCAGCGATTACAGGGGCGCCCGGGGCTACACCTTC,CASDYRGARGYTF
.,TRBD2,TRBJ2-5,TRBV29-1,TGCAGCGTTGGACCCGGGGGGGGGCAAGAGACCCAGTACTTC,CSVGPGGGQETQYF
.,TRBD1,TRBJ2-1,TRBV10-3,TGTGCCATCAGTGGTGGACAGGGGGGATATAGGAATGAGCAGTTCTTC,CAISGGQGGYRNEQFF
.,TRBD1,TRBJ1-6,TRBV2,TGTGCCAGCAGTGAAGAGACAGGGGATAATTCACCCCTCCACTTT,CASSEETGDNSPLHF
.,TRBD2,TRBJ2-1,TRBV4-2,TGTGCCAGCAGCCCAATCATAACGGGGGGGGGCTACAATGAGCAGTTCTTC,CASSPIITGGGYNEQFF
few,TRBD2,TRBJ2-3,TRBV18,TGTGCCAGCTCACCACCTAGCGGGGGTGATACGCAGTATTTT,CASSPPSGGDTQYF
few,TRBD2,TRBJ2-7,TRBV6-6,TGTGCCAGCAGTTACACTAGCGGGAGGGCCCCCTACGAGCAGTACTTC,CASSYTSGRAPYEQYF
.,.,TRBJ2-7,TRBV5-5,TGTGCCAGCAACCAACAGGGTACCGCCTACGAGCAGTACTTC,CASNQQGTAYEQYF
once,.,TRBJ1-5,TRBV2,TGTGCCAGCACGCAGGTCTCAGGCAATCAGCCCCAGCATTTT,CASTQVSGNQPQHF
.,.,TRBJ2-7,TRBV5-4,TGTGCCAGCAGCTGGCTCCAGGGATACGAGCAGTACTTC,CASSWLQGYEQYF
few,TRBD2,TRBJ2-1,TRBV30,TGTGCCTGGAGTGCCGGGCGGGAGAGCTACAATGAGCAGTTCTTC,CAWSAGRESYNEQFF
.,.,TRBJ2-5,TRBV4-3,TGCGCCAGCAGCCAAAATTGGGGGGGCGTGGAGACCCAGTACTTC,CASSQNWGGVETQYF
.,.,TRBJ1-1,TRBV6-1,TGTGCCAGCAGTGAAAACAGAAGGAACACTGAAGCTTTCTTT,CASSENRRNTEAFF
few,.,TRBJ2-2,TRBV6-4,TGTGCCAGCAGTGACGGGGCAGGTGAAATATCCGGGGAGCTGTTTTTT,CASSDGAGEISGELFF
.,TRBD2,TRBJ2-7,TRBV4-2,TGTGCCAGCAGCCAAGATTTAGCGGGGGGGCCCCGCGCCTACGAGCAGTACTTC,CASSQDLAGGPRAYEQYF